These T cell receptor beta chains were read from a single sample in a study of cytomegalovirus exposure and HLA in healthy donors. Profiled with immunoSEQ multiplex PCR; TCRdb holds only in-frame clones, not every one. The repertoire holds a few hundred thousand clones, with 65% to 90% as singletons. Material: PBMCs. All receptors come from a girl aged 5-17 years in good health and CMV-seronegative. CDR3s include the opening cysteine and the closing phenylalanine or tryptophan. The D gene is left open where the match is weak. Some rows have no size entry. The others give once, few or many, or a class for an expanded clone.

abundance: NA; d_gene: TRBD1; v_gene: TRBV7-9; CDR3aa: CASSEPGQSSHNEQFF
abundance: NA; d_gene: NA; v_gene: TRBV19; CDR3aa: CASSPIAEVYNERQFF
abundance: NA; d_gene: TRBD1; v_gene: TRBV7-2; CDR3aa: CASSFGTGVYNEQFF
abundance: few; d_gene: NA; v_gene: TRBV5-1; CDR3aa: CASSSGEGREKLFF
abundance: NA; d_gene: TRBD1; v_gene: TRBV28; CDR3aa: CASEAETGKNIQYF
abundance: NA; d_gene: TRBD1; v_gene: TRBV7-9; CDR3aa: CASSTGGPNTGELFF
abundance: NA; d_gene: TRBD2; v_gene: TRBV7-9; CDR3aa: CASSRGLAEETQYF
abundance: few; d_gene: TRBD1; v_gene: TRBV18; CDR3aa: CASSLLLTDRGTEAFF
abundance: NA; d_gene: NA; v_gene: TRBV6-1; CDR3aa: CASSDLAGNQPQHF
abundance: NA; d_gene: NA; v_gene: TRBV4-3; CDR3aa: CASSQVAGLNTEAFF
abundance: NA; d_gene: TRBD1; v_gene: TRBV29-1; CDR3aa: CSGTKQGSTEAFF
abundance: NA; d_gene: NA; v_gene: TRBV28; CDR3aa: CASSSRNIQYF
abundance: NA; d_gene: TRBD2; v_gene: TRBV30; CDR3aa: CAWSVWGGPRVSYNEQFF
abundance: NA; d_gene: NA; v_gene: TRBV7-2; CDR3aa: CASSLGAGPSYEQYF
abundance: NA; d_gene: NA; v_gene: TRBV28; CDR3aa: CASSSPNEQFF
abundance: NA; d_gene: NA; v_gene: TRBV28; CDR3aa: CASSLIAGHYEQYF
abundance: NA; d_gene: TRBD2; v_gene: TRBV5-1; CDR3aa: CASSNLAGGGHNEQFF
abundance: NA; d_gene: TRBD1; v_gene: TRBV2; CDR3aa: CASRRQGTQLQPQHF
abundance: few; d_gene: TRBD1; v_gene: TRBV4-3; CDR3aa: CASSQDSGGAPYEKLFF
abundance: NA; d_gene: TRBD2; v_gene: TRBV7-9; CDR3aa: CASSLEVLAGESYEQYF
abundance: NA; d_gene: TRBD1; v_gene: TRBV4-1; CDR3aa: CASSQEPTGRNQPQHF
abundance: NA; d_gene: TRBD1; v_gene: TRBV6-6; CDR3aa: CASSGTAYEQYF
abundance: NA; d_gene: TRBD2; v_gene: TRBV5-1; CDR3aa: CASSLPPSGSETQYF
abundance: NA; d_gene: TRBD1; v_gene: TRBV11-2; CDR3aa: CASSFLGQGTDTQYF
abundance: NA; d_gene: TRBD2; v_gene: TRBV6-5; CDR3aa: CASRAGLAGPYEQYF
abundance: once; d_gene: TRBD1; v_gene: TRBV7-9; CDR3aa: CASSLGTGGIVSYEQYF
abundance: NA; d_gene: NA; v_gene: TRBV28; CDR3aa: CASLEYPLMNTEAFF
abundance: NA; d_gene: NA; v_gene: TRBV9; CDR3aa: CASSVGARSSYEQYF
abundance: NA; d_gene: TRBD2; v_gene: TRBV11-2; CDR3aa: CASSLGGGSTDTQYF
abundance: NA; d_gene: NA; v_gene: TRBV1; CDR3aa: CTSSQLAGDMNTGELFF
abundance: NA; d_gene: TRBD1; v_gene: TRBV28; CDR3aa: CASSLYRTGVTEAFF
abundance: NA; d_gene: NA; v_gene: TRBV4-1; CDR3aa: CASSQDPIVEETQYF
abundance: NA; d_gene: NA; v_gene: TRBV7-6; CDR3aa: CASSLVDTTASYEQYF
abundance: NA; d_gene: TRBD2; v_gene: TRBV11-2; CDR3aa: CASSLDISGGAPTQYF
abundance: NA; d_gene: NA; v_gene: TRBV6-6; CDR3aa: CASSKRAGYTDTQYF
abundance: NA; d_gene: NA; v_gene: TRBV2; CDR3aa: CASSEAGRSNYGYTF
abundance: NA; d_gene: NA; v_gene: TRBV27; CDR3aa: CASSFYKNTEAFF
abundance: NA; d_gene: TRBD2; v_gene: TRBV9; CDR3aa: CASSLRGEGEQFF